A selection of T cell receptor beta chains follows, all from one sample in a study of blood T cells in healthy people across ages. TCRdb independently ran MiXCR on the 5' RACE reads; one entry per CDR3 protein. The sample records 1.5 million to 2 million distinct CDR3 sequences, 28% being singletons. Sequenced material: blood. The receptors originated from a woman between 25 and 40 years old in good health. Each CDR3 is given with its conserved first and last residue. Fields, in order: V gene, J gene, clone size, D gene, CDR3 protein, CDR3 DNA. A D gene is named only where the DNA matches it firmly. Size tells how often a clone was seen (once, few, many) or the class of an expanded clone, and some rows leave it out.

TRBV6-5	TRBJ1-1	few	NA	CASSWQFRGNTEAFF	TGTGCCAGCAGTTGGCAATTCCGCGGGAACACTGAAGCTTTCTTT
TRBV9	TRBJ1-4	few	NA	CASSVATGLAEKLFF	TGTGCCAGCAGCGTAGCCACAGGGCTCGCTGAAAAACTGTTTTTT
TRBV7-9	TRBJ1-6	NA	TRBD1	CASSLSGQGNSPLHF	TGTGCCAGCAGCTTAAGTGGACAGGGGAATTCACCCCTCCACTTT
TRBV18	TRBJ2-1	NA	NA	CASSPPGLTMNEQFF	TGTGCCAGCTCACCGCCGGGACTGACGATGAATGAGCAGTTCTTC
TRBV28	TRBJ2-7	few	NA	CASSLLLGEKQYF	TGTGCCAGCAGCCTCCTTTTAGGGGAAAAGCAGTACTTC
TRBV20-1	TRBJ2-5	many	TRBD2	CSVTSGLQETQYF	TGCAGTGTGACTAGCGGACTACAAGAGACCCAGTACTTC
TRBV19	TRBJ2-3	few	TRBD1	CASSTKGTGGATQYF	TGTGCCAGTAGTACCAAAGGGACAGGGGGTGCTACGCAGTATTTT
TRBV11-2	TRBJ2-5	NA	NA	CASSTIRGRKETQYF	TGTGCCAGCAGCACCATCAGGGGGAGGAAGGAGACCCAGTACTTC
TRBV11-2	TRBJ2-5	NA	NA	CSSSSEARESQETQYF	TGTTCCAGCAGCTCCGAGGCCAGGGAATCCCAAGAGACCCAGTACTTC
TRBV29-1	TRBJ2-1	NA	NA	CSASPGGQAGFF	TGCAGCGCCTCCCCCGGTGGGCAGGCGGGGTTCTTC
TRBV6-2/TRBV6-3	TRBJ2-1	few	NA	CASSAIAYYSGHNEQFF	TGTGCCAGCAGTGCTATAGCATACTATAGTGGGCACAATGAGCAGTTCTTC
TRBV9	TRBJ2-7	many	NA	CASSVEDRYSYEQYF	TGTGCCAGCAGCGTAGAAGACAGATACTCCTACGAGCAGTACTTC
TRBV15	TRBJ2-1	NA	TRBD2	CATSGGLADNEQFF	TGTGCCACCAGCGGGGGACTAGCGGACAATGAGCAGTTCTTC
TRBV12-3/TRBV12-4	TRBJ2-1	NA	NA	CDSSLDSYNEQFF	TGTGACAGCAGTTTAGACAGCTACAATGAGCAGTTCTTC
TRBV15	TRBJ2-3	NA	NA	CATSRFARSDTQYF	TGTGCCACCAGCAGATTCGCCCGCTCAGATACGCAGTATTTT
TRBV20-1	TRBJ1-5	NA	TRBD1	CSARDWRTGINQPQHF	TGCAGTGCTAGAGATTGGAGGACAGGGATCAATCAGCCCCAGCATTTT
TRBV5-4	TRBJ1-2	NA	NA	CASSTQGLSGDKNGYTF	TGTGCCAGCAGCACTCAGGGTTTGTCCGGGGATAAGAATGGCTACACCTTC
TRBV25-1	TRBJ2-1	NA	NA	CASSEGGAPRNEQFF	TGTGCCAGCAGTGAAGGAGGGGCCCCGCGGAATGAGCAGTTCTTC
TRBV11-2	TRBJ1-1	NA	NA	CASSLDQTQEAFF	TGTGCCAGCAGCTTAGACCAGACCCAAGAAGCTTTCTTT
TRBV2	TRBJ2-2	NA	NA	CASREDEGELFF	TGTGCCAGCAGGGAAGATGAAGGGGAGCTGTTTTTT
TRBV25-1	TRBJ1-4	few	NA	CASSEWGGATNEKLFF	TGTGCCAGCAGTGAATGGGGAGGTGCAACTAATGAAAAACTGTTTTTT
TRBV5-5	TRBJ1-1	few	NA	CAGKTLPNTEAFF	TGTGCCGGGAAGACATTACCGAACACTGAAGCTTTCTTT
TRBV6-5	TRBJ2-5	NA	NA	CASRYGGEEETQYF	TGTGCCAGCAGGTACGGCGGGGAAGAAGAGACCCAGTACTTC
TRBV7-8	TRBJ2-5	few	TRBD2	CASSSQRENVETQYF	TGTGCCAGCAGCTCCCAGCGGGAGAATGTGGAGACCCAGTACTTC
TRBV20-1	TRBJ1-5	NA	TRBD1	CSARRDRENQPQHF	TGCAGTGCTCGGAGGGACAGGGAAAATCAGCCCCAGCATTTT
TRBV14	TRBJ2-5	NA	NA	CASSQDGGPLWTQYF	TGTGCCAGCAGCCAAGATGGGGGACCCCTGTGGACCCAGTACTTC
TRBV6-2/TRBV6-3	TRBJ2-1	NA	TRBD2	CASSRGLAGVTYNEQFF	TGTGCCAGCAGTCGCGGACTAGCGGGAGTCACCTACAATGAGCAGTTCTTC
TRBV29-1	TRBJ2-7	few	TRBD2	CSVESSGESYEQYF	TGCAGCGTTGAATCCAGCGGGGAGTCCTACGAGCAGTACTTC
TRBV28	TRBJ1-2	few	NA	CASSPPVVRTEGYTF	TGTGCCAGCAGCCCCCCTGTGGTCAGGACAGAAGGCTACACCTTC
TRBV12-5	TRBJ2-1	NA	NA	CASGLGIADNNEQFF	TGTGCTAGTGGTTTGGGGATAGCGGATAACAATGAGCAGTTCTTC
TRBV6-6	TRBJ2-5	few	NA	CASSYGGGRQETQYF	TGTGCCAGCAGTTACGGGGGCGGGAGACAAGAGACCCAGTACTTC
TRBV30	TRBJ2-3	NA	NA	CAWSVVGLSDTQYF	TGTGCCTGGAGTGTCGTGGGGTTGTCAGATACGCAGTATTTT
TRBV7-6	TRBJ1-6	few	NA	CASSLVVSMGSPLHF	TGTGCCAGCAGCTTAGTAGTCTCTATGGGCTCACCCCTCCACTTT
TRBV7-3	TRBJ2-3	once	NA	CASSSTAQNTDTQYF	TGTGCCAGCAGCTCGACAGCCCAAAACACAGATACGCAGTATTTT
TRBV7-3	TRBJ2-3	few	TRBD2	CASSIERGGPPDTQYF	TGTGCCAGCAGCATCGAGCGGGGGGGCCCCCCAGATACGCAGTATTTT
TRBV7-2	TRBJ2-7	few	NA	CASSQGAEGNEQYF	TGTGCCAGCAGCCAAGGGGCAGAGGGGAACGAGCAGTACTTC
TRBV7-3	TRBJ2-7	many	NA	CASSLDGGFYEQYF	TGTGCCAGCAGCTTAGACGGTGGGTTCTACGAGCAGTACTTC
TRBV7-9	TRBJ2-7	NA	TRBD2	CASSFTSGARYNEQYF	TGTGCCAGCAGCTTCACTAGCGGAGCCCGGTACAATGAGCAGTACTTC
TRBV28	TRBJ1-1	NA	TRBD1	CASPPPTGGRNTEAFF	TGTGCCAGCCCTCCCCCGACAGGGGGAAGGAACACTGAAGCTTTCTTT
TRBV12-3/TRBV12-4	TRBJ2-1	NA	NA	CASSLGTLNGQFF	TGTGCCAGCAGTTTAGGGACTCTCAATGGGCAGTTCTTC
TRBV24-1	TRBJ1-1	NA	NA	CATSDHTQRGKGAEAFF	TGTGCCACCAGTGACCATACACAACGGGGCAAAGGCGCTGAAGCTTTCTTT
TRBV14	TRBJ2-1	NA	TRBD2	CASSQGGLAENEQFF	TGTGCCAGCAGCCAAGGGGGACTAGCGGAAAATGAGCAGTTCTTC
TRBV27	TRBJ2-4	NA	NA	CASSLRREVDKNIQYF	TGTGCCAGCAGTTTAAGGAGGGAGGTGGACAAAAACATTCAGTACTTC